This T cell receptor (beta chain) was recovered during a study of OX40 agonist ivuxolimab in advanced cancers. Findings and limits, study-wide: Antigen specificity of clonally expanded peripheral T cells was not established.

The table came from immunoSEQ multiplex PCR; TCRdb's copy has only in-frame clones and leaves some out. The sample yields around 110,000 clones, less than 95% seen once. A word on this clone: Its specificity is unknown.

V was clipped by 5 bases and J by 7 bases; unmatched bases: 5. Per germline, CDR1 WSHSY and CDR2 SAAADI. The CDR3 has 14 residues. The sample here was CD4+ or CD8+ T cells sorted from blood, taken in a trial of the OX40 agonist ivuxolimab. The chain joins TRBV10-2 to TRBJ2-1; 10 positions agree with TRBD1. The source of this sequence is an adult with an advanced solid tumor such as melanoma, head and neck, liver or kidney cancer. DNA for the CDR3: TGCGCCAGCAGTAGACAGGGGGCAGGAAATGAGCAGTTCTTC. Protein product: CASSRQGAGNEQFF.